The clone carrying this T cell receptor beta chain was observed many times. Those enrolled in Seattle joined during active infection and were followed longitudinally afterward. The CDR3 has 15 amino acids. The germline V gene encodes CDR1 LGHNA and CDR2 YNFKEQ. The ends were cut back, 4 bases at V and 0 bases at J, with 9 bases in the middle. Generated by immunoSEQ multiplex PCR, the TCRdb table keeps only in-frame clones and is missing some. The table has around 290,000 clones, 75% to 90% seen once; the top ten hold around 13%. The data were obtained in a study of blood T cell repertoires in COVID-19.

This receptor was taken from a woman in her 70s with COVID-19, enrolled during active disease. The V call is TRBV4-2, the J call TRBJ1-4; unclear D gene. The source material was peripheral blood. The CDR3: CASSPTAATNEKLFF. In DNA form, the CDR3 reads TGTGCCAGCAGCCCCACAGCCGCAACTAATGAAAAACTGTTTTTT.